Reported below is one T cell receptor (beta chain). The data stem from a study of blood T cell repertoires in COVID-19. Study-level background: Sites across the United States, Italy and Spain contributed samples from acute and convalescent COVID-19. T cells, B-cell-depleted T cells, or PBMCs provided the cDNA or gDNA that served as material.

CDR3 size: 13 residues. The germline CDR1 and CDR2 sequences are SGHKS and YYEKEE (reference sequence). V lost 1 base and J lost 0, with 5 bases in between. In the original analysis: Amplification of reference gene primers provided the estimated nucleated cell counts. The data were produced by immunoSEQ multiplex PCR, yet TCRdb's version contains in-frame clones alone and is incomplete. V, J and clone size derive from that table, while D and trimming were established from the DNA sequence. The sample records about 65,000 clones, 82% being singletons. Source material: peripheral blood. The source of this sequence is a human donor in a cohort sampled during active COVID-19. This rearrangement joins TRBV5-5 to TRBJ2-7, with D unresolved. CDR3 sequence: CASSLTNSYEQYF. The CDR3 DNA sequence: TGTGCCAGCAGCTTGACTAACTCCTACGAGCAGTACTTC.